A selection of T cell receptor beta chains follows, all from one sample in a study of patients and donors after allogeneic stem cell transplantation. Using its own MiXCR run on the RT-PCR reads, TCRdb lists one record per CDR3 protein. Of hundreds of thousands of distinct CDR3 sequences detected, 16% appear once; the ten largest clones hold 7% to 7.5%. Material: blood, either unsorted or a sorted T cell fraction (not recorded which). These receptor sequences come from a human donor who was either an allogeneic HSCT recipient or a stem cell or donor lymphocyte infusion donor (not recorded which). It is not recorded whose cells these are; they may come from a transplant donor. Each CDR3 is given with its conserved first and last residue. The order of the fields is clone size, D gene, V gene, J gene, CDR3 protein, CDR3 DNA. D genes are given only for firm matches. Size is omitted from some rows. Given values are once, few, many or a class for expanded clones.

many	TRBD2	TRBV12-3/TRBV12-4	TRBJ2-3	CASSFRTSGTDTQYF	TGTGCCAGCAGTTTTAGGACTAGCGGGACAGATACGCAGTATTTT
-	-	TRBV20-1	TRBJ2-2	CSARELARVTGELFF	TGCAGTGCTAGAGAACTAGCCCGAGTCACCGGGGAGCTGTTTTTT
-	-	TRBV9	TRBJ2-3	CASSAQRGDTQYF	TGTGCCAGCAGCGCCCAGAGGGGGGATACGCAGTATTTT
-	TRBD2	TRBV6-2/TRBV6-3	TRBJ2-4	CASSYSGGALAKNIQYF	TGTGCCAGCAGTTACTCGGGAGGGGCTTTAGCCAAAAACATTCAGTACTTC
-	TRBD2	TRBV11-1	TRBJ2-2	CASSGGTSGKNTGELFF	TGTGCCAGCAGCGGAGGGACTAGCGGGAAAAACACCGGGGAGCTGTTTTTT
few	-	TRBV6-5	TRBJ1-5	CASSYSNRGGSNQPQHF	TGTGCCAGCAGTTACTCGAATAGAGGGGGTAGCAATCAGCCCCAGCATTTT
-	-	TRBV5-5	TRBJ1-5	CASSLEPYSNQPQHF	TGTGCCAGCAGCTTGGAGCCGTATAGCAATCAGCCCCAGCATTTT
-	TRBD1	TRBV5-5	TRBJ2-7	CASSLGGAGGVDEQYF	TGTGCCAGCAGCTTGGGCGGCGCAGGGGGCGTTGACGAGCAGTACTTC
few	TRBD2	TRBV15	TRBJ2-3	CATSRESSGGATDTQYF	TGTGCCACCAGCAGAGAATCTAGCGGGGGAGCAACAGATACGCAGTATTTT
-	-	TRBV12-5	TRBJ2-2	CASGLVHQLRSGELFF	TGTGCTAGTGGTTTGGTACACCAGCTAAGATCCGGGGAGCTGTTTTTT
-	TRBD1	TRBV12-3/TRBV12-4	TRBJ1-6	CASNRDRVGSPLHF	TGTGCCAGCAACCGGGACAGGGTCGGTTCACCCCTCCACTTT
many	-	TRBV28	TRBJ2-2	CASTGTHLLLNTGELFF	TGTGCCAGCACCGGGACCCACCTCCTTCTTAACACCGGGGAGCTGTTTTTT
-	-	TRBV27	TRBJ1-2	CASSPHRTLGGYTF	TGTGCCAGCAGTCCACACCGGACCCTCGGGGGCTACACCTTC
few	-	TRBV5-1	TRBJ1-2	CASSLAPARKGDYGYTF	TGCGCCAGCAGCTTGGCTCCAGCCCGAAAAGGAGACTATGGCTACACCTTC
-	-	TRBV4-2	TRBJ1-1	CASSQDDTEAFF	TGTGCCAGCAGCCAAGATGACACTGAAGCTTTCTTT
few	-	TRBV30	TRBJ2-2	CACLYGPANTGELFF	TGTGCCTGTTTATACGGGCCCGCGAACACCGGGGAGCTGTTTTTT
-	-	TRBV6-1	TRBJ1-5	CASSPPPPTNQPQHF	TGTGCCAGCAGTCCCCCTCCTCCGACCAATCAGCCCCAGCATTTT
-	TRBD1	TRBV2	TRBJ2-2	CDRGPPSGELFF	TGTGACAGGGGGCCTCCAAGCGGGGAGCTGTTTTTT
few	-	TRBV3-1	TRBJ1-3	CASSSTGNWVRGNTIYF	TGTGCCAGCAGCTCTACAGGGAATTGGGTGCGTGGAAACACCATATATTTT
few	TRBD1	TRBV11-2	TRBJ1-1	CASGTGGNAFF	TGTGCCAGTGGGACAGGGGGAAATGCTTTCTTT
-	-	TRBV12-3/TRBV12-4	TRBJ2-7	CASSLELSASFEQYF	TGTGCCAGCAGTTTAGAGCTCTCCGCTTCCTTCGAGCAGTACTTC
-	-	TRBV7-9	TRBJ2-1	CASSPTDYNEQFF	TGTGCCAGCAGCCCTACAGACTACAATGAGCAGTTCTTC
-	-	TRBV3-1	TRBJ1-2	CASSQAAQRGYGYTF	TGTGCCAGCAGCCAAGCGGCCCAGAGGGGGTATGGCTACACCTTC